This TCR beta chain was obtained from a study of blood T cell repertoires in COVID-19. Method: immunoSEQ multiplex PCR; TCRdb's copy keeps in-frame clones and lacks some. The table includes around 280,000 clones, 75% to 90% detected once. Germline V CDR1 and CDR2: ENHRY, SYGVKD. The CDR3 has 13 residues. V trimming: 5 bases; J trimming: 3 bases; junction bases outside the gene matches: 2. The chain has TRBV10-3 and TRBJ2-7, with 9 bases lining up with TRBD1. This TCR was recovered from a woman aged 25 to 45 who had recovered from COVID-19. The sequencing input was peripheral blood. The CDR3 DNA follows: TGTGCCATCAGTAGGGGACAGGGCTACGAGCAGTACTTC. Its translation: CAISRGQGYEQYF.